This is a list of T cell receptor beta chains from one sample in a study of blood T cell repertoires in COVID-19. Repertoires were generated with immunoSEQ multiplex PCR, while TCRdb's copy carries only in-frame clones and drops some. This sample carries about 180,000 clones, roughly 80% of them seen once, and the ten largest clones take 6.5% to 8.5%. The source material was peripheral blood. These receptors were obtained from a human donor in a cohort sampled during active COVID-19. CDR3s include the opening cysteine and the closing phenylalanine or tryptophan. Each record gives: CDR3 length, J gene, clone size, D gene, V gene, CDR3 protein, CDR3 DNA. The D gene is left open where the match is weak. Not every row has a clone size; where given, it reads once, few, many or a size class.

CDR3 length: 13
J gene: TRBJ1-2
clone size: -
D gene: TRBD1
V gene: TRBV12-3/TRBV12-4
CDR3 protein: CASRRDSQDGYTF
CDR3 DNA: TGTGCCAGCAGAAGGGACAGTCAGGATGGCTACACCTTC

CDR3 length: 16
J gene: TRBJ2-7
clone size: -
D gene: TRBD2
V gene: TRBV7-9
CDR3 protein: CASSPRGTRNTGEQYF
CDR3 DNA: TGTGCCAGCAGCCCTCGTGGGACTAGAAATACCGGGGAGCAGTACTTC

CDR3 length: 13
J gene: TRBJ2-7
clone size: -
D gene: -
V gene: TRBV12-3/TRBV12-4
CDR3 protein: CASSRDSVNEQYF
CDR3 DNA: TGTGCCAGCAGTCGGGACTCCGTCAACGAGCAGTACTTC

CDR3 length: 12
J gene: TRBJ1-2
clone size: -
D gene: TRBD1
V gene: TRBV6-5
CDR3 protein: CASSPGGFGYTF
CDR3 DNA: TGTGCCAGCAGCCCAGGGGGATTTGGCTACACCTTC

CDR3 length: 14
J gene: TRBJ2-5
clone size: -
D gene: TRBD2
V gene: TRBV5-8
CDR3 protein: CASSLAGVQETQYF
CDR3 DNA: TGTGCCAGCAGCTTAGCGGGGGTGCAAGAGACCCAGTACTTC

CDR3 length: 14
J gene: TRBJ2-3
clone size: -
D gene: -
V gene: TRBV5-1
CDR3 protein: CASSVQGSTDTQYF
CDR3 DNA: TGCGCCAGCAGCGTTCAGGGCAGCACAGATACGCAGTATTTT

CDR3 length: 13
J gene: TRBJ1-1
clone size: -
D gene: -
V gene: TRBV13
CDR3 protein: CASSWRGITEAFF
CDR3 DNA: TGTGCCAGCAGCTGGAGGGGCATCACTGAAGCTTTCTTT

CDR3 length: 13
J gene: TRBJ2-5
clone size: -
D gene: -
V gene: TRBV18
CDR3 protein: CASSPRGRETQYF
CDR3 DNA: TGTGCCAGCTCACCGCGGGGGCGGGAGACCCAGTACTTC

CDR3 length: 14
J gene: TRBJ1-6
clone size: -
D gene: -
V gene: TRBV9
CDR3 protein: CASSPEAGWSPLHF
CDR3 DNA: TGTGCCAGCAGCCCAGAGGCAGGGTGGTCACCCCTCCACTTT

CDR3 length: 14
J gene: TRBJ2-5
clone size: -
D gene: TRBD1
V gene: TRBV5-6
CDR3 protein: CASSLRQGKETQYF
CDR3 DNA: TGTGCCAGCAGCCTCCGACAGGGAAAAGAGACCCAGTACTTC

CDR3 length: 15
J gene: TRBJ1-1
clone size: -
D gene: TRBD1
V gene: TRBV18
CDR3 protein: CASSPPGQTNTEAFF
CDR3 DNA: TGTGCCAGCTCACCACCGGGACAGACGAACACTGAAGCTTTCTTT

CDR3 length: 14
J gene: TRBJ1-4
clone size: -
D gene: -
V gene: TRBV5-1
CDR3 protein: CASSSSPGNEKLFF
CDR3 DNA: TGCGCCAGCAGCTCTAGTCCGGGGAATGAAAAACTGTTTTTT

CDR3 length: 13
J gene: TRBJ1-2
clone size: -
D gene: -
V gene: TRBV7-6
CDR3 protein: CASSLAVGYGYTF
CDR3 DNA: TGTGCCAGCAGCCTCGCGGTAGGCTATGGCTACACCTTC

CDR3 length: 15
J gene: TRBJ2-2
clone size: once
D gene: TRBD1
V gene: TRBV19
CDR3 protein: CASSRDRGSLGELFF
CDR3 DNA: TGTGCCAGTAGCCGGGACAGGGGATCCCTAGGGGAGCTGTTTTTT

CDR3 length: 16
J gene: TRBJ1-1
clone size: -
D gene: -
V gene: TRBV5-5
CDR3 protein: CASSLGSATVETEAFF
CDR3 DNA: TGTGCCAGCAGCTTGGGTTCTGCGACGGTGGAGACTGAAGCTTTCTTT

CDR3 length: 13
J gene: TRBJ1-1
clone size: once
D gene: -
V gene: TRBV2
CDR3 protein: CASTGERNTEAFF
CDR3 DNA: TGTGCCAGCACAGGGGAAAGGAACACTGAAGCTTTCTTT

CDR3 length: 11
J gene: TRBJ2-5
clone size: -
D gene: -
V gene: TRBV5-1
CDR3 protein: CALRRGETQYF
CDR3 DNA: TGCGCCCTCCGCCGAGGAGAGACCCAGTACTTC

CDR3 length: 14
J gene: TRBJ1-1
clone size: -
D gene: -
V gene: TRBV7-2
CDR3 protein: CASSLSARSTEAFF
CDR3 DNA: TGTGCCAGCAGCTTAAGCGCCCGGAGCACTGAAGCTTTCTTT

CDR3 length: 15
J gene: TRBJ2-5
clone size: -
D gene: -
V gene: TRBV7-2
CDR3 protein: CASSLVRGVTETQYF
CDR3 DNA: TGTGCCAGCAGCTTAGTACGGGGAGTCACGGAGACCCAGTACTTC

CDR3 length: 14
J gene: TRBJ2-1
clone size: -
D gene: TRBD1
V gene: TRBV9
CDR3 protein: CASNPGQPYNEQFF
CDR3 DNA: TGTGCCAGCAACCCGGGACAGCCTTACAATGAGCAGTTCTTC

CDR3 length: 17
J gene: TRBJ1-2
clone size: -
D gene: -
V gene: TRBV19
CDR3 protein: CASTNRGTETINYGYTF
CDR3 DNA: TGTGCCAGTACGAATAGGGGGACGGAAACCATCAACTATGGCTACACCTTC

CDR3 length: 16
J gene: TRBJ1-2
clone size: -
D gene: -
V gene: TRBV21-1
CDR3 protein: CASSKGKGRRAYGYTF
CDR3 DNA: TGTGCCAGCAGCAAAGGTAAGGGGCGCCGGGCCTATGGCTACACCTTC

CDR3 length: 18
J gene: TRBJ2-7
clone size: -
D gene: -
V gene: TRBV3-1/TRBV3-2
CDR3 protein: CASSQEGTGPPLAYEQYF
CDR3 DNA: TGTGCCAGCAGCCAAGAAGGCACAGGGCCTCCCCTTGCCTACGAGCAGTACTTC

CDR3 length: 19
J gene: TRBJ2-6
clone size: -
D gene: TRBD1
V gene: TRBV7-8
CDR3 protein: CASSAHRGPSSSGANVLTF
CDR3 DNA: TGTGCCAGCAGCGCTCACAGGGGGCCCTCGAGCTCTGGGGCCAACGTCCTGACTTTC

CDR3 length: 14
J gene: TRBJ2-3
clone size: -
D gene: -
V gene: TRBV10-3
CDR3 protein: CAITDPLFTDTQYF
CDR3 DNA: TGTGCCATCACCGATCCACTTTTCACAGATACGCAGTATTTT

CDR3 length: 15
J gene: TRBJ2-7
clone size: -
D gene: TRBD2
V gene: TRBV7-6
CDR3 protein: CASSPAGGLSYEQYF
CDR3 DNA: TGTGCCAGCAGCCCAGCGGGGGGGCTCTCCTACGAGCAGTACTTC

CDR3 length: 14
J gene: TRBJ2-2
clone size: -
D gene: -
V gene: TRBV19
CDR3 protein: CASSIAGYTGELFF
CDR3 DNA: TGTGCCAGTAGTATCGCAGGGTACACCGGGGAGCTGTTTTTT

CDR3 length: 12
J gene: TRBJ1-4
clone size: -
D gene: TRBD1
V gene: TRBV11-2
CDR3 protein: CASSQGASKLFF
CDR3 DNA: TGTGCCAGCAGCCAGGGGGCCAGCAAACTGTTTTTT

CDR3 length: 14
J gene: TRBJ2-7
clone size: once
D gene: -
V gene: TRBV30
CDR3 protein: CAWGSRENAYEQYF
CDR3 DNA: TGTGCCTGGGGCTCGAGGGAGAACGCCTACGAGCAGTACTTC

CDR3 length: 12
J gene: TRBJ2-7
clone size: -
D gene: TRBD1
V gene: TRBV12-3/TRBV12-4
CDR3 protein: CASRKQGYEQYF
CDR3 DNA: TGTGCCAGCAGAAAACAGGGGTACGAGCAGTACTTC

CDR3 length: 15
J gene: TRBJ2-3
clone size: -
D gene: TRBD1
V gene: TRBV5-1
CDR3 protein: CASSLEGASTDTQYF
CDR3 DNA: TGCGCCAGCAGCTTGGAGGGGGCGAGCACAGATACGCAGTATTTT

CDR3 length: 15
J gene: TRBJ1-1
clone size: -
D gene: TRBD1
V gene: TRBV5-8
CDR3 protein: CASSRLWTGGRAAFF
CDR3 DNA: TGTGCCAGCAGCCGTCTCTGGACAGGGGGCCGGGCGGCTTTCTTT

CDR3 length: 13
J gene: TRBJ2-7
clone size: -
D gene: -
V gene: TRBV7-9
CDR3 protein: CASSFPSSYEQYF
CDR3 DNA: TGTGCCAGCAGCTTCCCGAGCTCCTACGAGCAGTACTTC

CDR3 length: 12
J gene: TRBJ1-1
clone size: -
D gene: -
V gene: TRBV19
CDR3 protein: CASSIRARRAFF
CDR3 DNA: TGTGCCAGTAGTATCAGGGCCCGGAGAGCTTTCTTT

CDR3 length: 14
J gene: TRBJ2-7
clone size: -
D gene: -
V gene: TRBV20-1
CDR3 protein: CSASLGGRSYEQYF
CDR3 DNA: TGCAGTGCTAGTTTGGGGGGGCGCTCCTACGAGCAGTACTTC